The 11 T cell receptor beta chains in this list originate from one sample, sequenced in a study of cytomegalovirus exposure and HLA in healthy donors. A multiplex PCR was run with 60 Vbeta primers and 13 Jbeta primers. Sequencing was performed with immunoSEQ multiplex PCR; in TCRdb, only in-frame clones are kept and a portion is missing. The sample yields approximately 100,000 clones, 65% to 85% seen once. Material for sequencing was PBMCs. These receptors all come from a woman between 35 and 50 years old in good health and CMV-seronegative.

This chain connects TRBV27 to TRBJ2-1; 9 positions match TRBD1. The germline CDR1 and CDR2 sequences are MNHEY and SMNVEV (reference sequence). CDR3 length: 13 residues. J gave up 5 bases and V 5 bases, and 1 base lay outside the gene matches. The CDR3 loop is CASSRDRDNEQFF. The CDR3, as DNA: TGTGCCAGCAGTCGGGACAGGGACAATGAGCAGTTCTTC.

Only a few counts were recorded for this clone. Mismatch with germline at one junction end may stem from a read error. The chain couples TRBV10-3 to TRBJ1-5; the D is unclear. Germline-derived CDR1 and CDR2 are ENHRY and SYGVKD. The length of the CDR3 is 12 residues. This CDR3 is CAISGVNQPQHF. The CDR3, as DNA: TGTGCCATCAGCGGGGTTAATCAACCCCAGCATTTT.

This clone has a handful of counts. The chain combines TRBV6-4 with TRBJ2-2; 9 nucleotides match TRBD1. The CDR3 covers 15 residues. Germline CDR1 reads MRHNA; CDR2 reads SNTAGT. Trimming at V came to 0 bases and at J to 5 bases, leaving 1 base not matched to a gene. CDR3 sequence (DNA): TGTGCCAGCAGTGACTCGACAGGGGGGACCGGGGAGCTGTTTTTT. It specifies CASSDSTGGTGELFF.

This clone was seen only a few times. The chain carries TRBV5-1 and TRBJ2-7; 9 bases line up with TRBD2. Germline CDR1 reads SGHRS; CDR2 reads YFSETQ. The CDR3 is 15 amino acids. J was trimmed by 4 bases and V by 0 bases; bases with no gene match: 5. CDR3 region: CASSLVGLATYEQYF. The CDR3 nucleotides are TGCGCCAGCAGCTTGGTCGGACTAGCGACTTACGAGCAGTACTTC.

The rearrangement links TRBV6-6 to TRBJ1-1; 7 nucleotides match TRBD1. Germline V gene lookup returns CDR1 MNHNY and CDR2 SVGAGI (reference sequence). The CDR3 has 14 amino acids. J was trimmed by 3 bases and V by 6 bases; bases with no gene match: 7. In DNA form, the CDR3 reads TGTGCCAGCAGACCTTTGACAGGGTACACTGAAGCTTTCTTT. Its translation: CASRPLTGYTEAFF.

This sequence joins TRBV10-3 and TRBJ2-5, with 7 nucleotides matching TRBD1. The J call is uncertain, as TRBJ2-7 better fits the DNA end. Germline CDR1 and CDR2: ENHRY and SYGVKD. The CDR3 covers 14 residues. The CDR3 DNA follows: TGTGCCATCAGTGAGGCAGGGGGTAAGGACGAGCAGTACTTC. Protein: CAISEAGGKDEQYF.

In nucleotides, the CDR3 is TGTGCCAGCAGCTTAAGAGTGAACACTGAAGCTTTCTTT. Its protein product is CASSLRVNTEAFF. The rearrangement uses TRBV11-3 and TRBJ1-1, with D unresolved. Trimming cost V 2 bases and J 0 bases, with 4 bases left between them. This CDR3 spans 13 amino acids. CDR1 is SGHNT, CDR2 YENEEA, per germline.

The chain joins TRBV29-1 to TRBJ2-5, with 9 bases that match TRBD2. The end of the DNA fits TRBJ2-7 better, so the J call may be wrong. CDR1 is SQVTM, CDR2 ANQGSEA, per germline. The CDR3 has 13 amino acids. CDR3 residues: CSVAASGDYEQYF. CDR3 nucleotides: TGCAGCGTTGCGGCTAGCGGGGACTACGAGCAGTACTTC.

The chain is built from TRBV23-1 and TRBJ2-7, with D uncertain. TRBV23-1 is sorted into the ORF group, with uncertain function. CDR3 length: 15 residues. Trimming took off 3 bases at V and 2 bases at J, with 14 bases between the two ends. The CDR3 spells CASSHSPTRTYEQYF. The DNA of the CDR3 is TGCGCCAGCAGTCATTCCCCGACAAGAACCTACGAGCAGTACTTC.

This clone was observed once. The rearrangement links TRBV5-1 to TRBJ2-7; possible D gene TRBD2, 5 bases. V lost 2 bases, J lost 1 base, and 10 bases lay in between. Germline V lookup: CDR1 SGHRS, CDR2 YFSETQ. The CDR3 sequence is 14 residues long. CDR3: CASSFIGDSYEQYF. CDR3 in DNA: TGCGCCAGCAGCTTTATCGGGGATTCCTACGAGCAGTACTTC.

This chain links TRBV27 with TRBJ2-1; TRBD2 aligns across 8 bases. With 5 bases clipped from V and 4 bases from J, the junction kept 10 bases outside the gene matches. Looked up from germline, CDR1 is MNHEY and CDR2 is SMNVEV (reference sequence). CDR3 length: 16 amino acids. CDR3 residues: CASSPLTTGGYNEQFF. The CDR3 coding sequence is TGTGCCAGCAGTCCCCTCACGACGGGGGGGTACAATGAGCAGTTCTTC.